This T cell receptor beta chain was identified during a study of blood T cell repertoires in COVID-19. Study in general: The analysed material was cDNA or gDNA that came from T cells, B-cell-depleted T cells, or PBMCs.

Method: immunoSEQ multiplex PCR; TCRdb's copy keeps in-frame clones and lacks some. Of about 160,000 clones listed, roughly 81% are singletons. Trimming pared 8 bases from V and 2 bases from J, leaving 12 bases between. CDR3 length: 13 amino acids. The TCR comes from an older woman with COVID-19, enrolled during active disease. The chain carries TRBV12-3 or TRBV12-4 and TRBJ1-1; D gene ambiguous. The sequenced sample consisted of peripheral blood. CDR3 DNA: TGTGCCAGCTCTAATTTTTTAAACACTGAAGCTTTCTTT. Translating it yields CASSNFLNTEAFF.